This T cell receptor (beta chain) was observed in a study of T cell responses to AZD1222 COVID-19 vaccine. Method: immunoSEQ multiplex PCR; TCRdb's copy keeps in-frame clones and lacks some. The sample has some 180,000 clones, about 89% seen once. Trimming shortened V by 6 bases and J by 4 bases, and 15 bases separated the two germline ends. The CDR3 runs to 14 residues. Germline V CDR1 and CDR2: MNHEY, SVGAGI. The source material was peripheral blood, sampled 28 days after the second AZD1222 dose. The sequence was collected from an adult who received the AZD1222 COVID-19 vaccine. The V gene is TRBV6-5, the J gene TRBJ2-5, with D possibly TRBD1 on 5 matching bases. CDR3 nucleotide sequence: TGTGCCAGCAGGATCGACAGTGTCTCAGAGACCCAGTACTTC. This gives the protein CASRIDSVSETQYF.